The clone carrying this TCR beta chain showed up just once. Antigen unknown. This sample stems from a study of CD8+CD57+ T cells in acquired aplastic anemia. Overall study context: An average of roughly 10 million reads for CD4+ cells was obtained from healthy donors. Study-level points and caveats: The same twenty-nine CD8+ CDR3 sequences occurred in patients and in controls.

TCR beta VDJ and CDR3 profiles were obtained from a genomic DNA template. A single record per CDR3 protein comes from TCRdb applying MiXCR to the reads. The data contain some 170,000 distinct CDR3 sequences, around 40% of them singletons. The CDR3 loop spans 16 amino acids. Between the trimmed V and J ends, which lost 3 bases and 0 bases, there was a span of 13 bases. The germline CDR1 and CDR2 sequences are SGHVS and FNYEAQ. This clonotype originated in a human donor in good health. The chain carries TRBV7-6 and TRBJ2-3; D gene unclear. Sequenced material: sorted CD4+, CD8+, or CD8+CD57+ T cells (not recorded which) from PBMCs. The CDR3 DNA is TGTGCCAGCAGCTTCCGAGGCGGTACTAGCACAGATACGCAGTATTTT. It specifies CASSFRGGTSTDTQYF. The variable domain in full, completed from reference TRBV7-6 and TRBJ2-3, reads GAGVSQSPRYKVTKRGQDVALRCDPISGHVSLYWYRQALGQGPEFLTYFNYEAQQDKSGLPNDRFSAERPEGSISTLTIQRTEQRDSAMYRCASSFRGGTSTDTQYFGPGTRLTVL.